What follows are 21 T cell receptor beta chains derived from one specimen sequenced in a study of Tregs in tolerant kidney transplant recipients (dated by TCRdb to about 2019). The receptor library was made with the immunoSEQ multiplex PCR assay. TCRdb carries this immuneACCESS record with in-frame sequences only. Its versions omit some clonotypes, under half of them owing to an unresolved V gene in the studies checked, with the rest unexplained. The sample contains about 240,000 clones, around 81% of them found a single time. The top ten hold approximately 0.69% of the sample. Source material: CD4+ T cells from blood. These receptor sequences come from a human donor in good health.

This chain uses TRBV29-1 with TRBJ2-4; D not certain. Germline V gives CDR1 SQVTM, CDR2 ANQGSEA. With 0 bases removed from V and 9 bases from J, the gap between germline ends came to 15 bases. There are 14 residues in the CDR3. DNA for the CDR3: TGCAGCGTTGAAGATCGCATCATAGCTGGCATTCAGTACTTC. Residues: CSVEDRIIAGIQYF.

The chain carries TRBV18 and TRBJ2-1; possible D gene TRBD1, 6 bases. V was shortened by 2 bases and J by 10 bases, with 15 bases between the two germline ends. CDR3 size: 14 residues. Germline CDR1 and CDR2: KGHSH and LQKENI. The CDR3 DNA is TGTGCCAGCTCACCAGTCAGCATCGACAGGGAGCAGTTCTTC. Amino acids: CASSPVSIDREQFF.

J is TRBJ2-7 and V is TRBV7-9, with 10 bases identical to TRBD1. Losses at the gene ends were 3 bases for V and 3 bases for J; bases not matched to a gene: 2. The CDR3 loop spans 14 amino acids. Germline V lookup: CDR1 SEHNR, CDR2 FQNEAQ (reference sequence). As DNA, the CDR3 is TGTGCCAGCAGCTTTGGACAGGGGGGCTACGAGCAGTACTTC. It translates to CASSFGQGGYEQYF.

This clone appeared once. CDR3 residues: CATTRDFPSGDTQYF. In nucleotides, the CDR3 is TGCGCCACCACTAGGGACTTCCCAAGCGGAGATACGCAGTATTTT. This rearrangement joins TRBV5-1 to TRBJ2-3, with D maybe TRBD2 (6 bases). The germline gives CDR1 SGHRS, CDR2 YFSETQ. Trimming removed 9 bases from V and 5 bases from J, with 22 bases in between. CDR3 size: 15 residues.

The chain joins TRBV18 to TRBJ2-7; D not resolved. V was clipped by 0 bases and J by 3 bases, with 12 bases between them. From germline, CDR1 is KGHSH and CDR2 LQKENI. The CDR3 is made up of 15 amino acids. For the CDR3, the DNA is TGTGCCAGCTCACCACCGATCGCCAGAATCTACGAGCAGTACTTC. It specifies CASSPPIARIYEQYF.

This clone appeared a few times. V gene TRBV10-3 combines with J gene TRBJ1-4; weak D call: TRBD1 (6 bases). Germline values: CDR1 ENHRY, CDR2 SYGVKD. Trimming pared 10 bases from V and 0 bases from J, leaving 15 bases between. The CDR3 spans 15 residues. CDR3 DNA: TGTGCCACCCGGCGGGGGCCTGCAACTAATGAAAAACTGTTTTTT. This sequence encodes CATRRGPATNEKLFF.

V is TRBV7-2 and J is TRBJ1-2; D not certain. The CDR3 has 13 residues. The germline CDR1 and CDR2 sequences are SGHTA and FQGNSA. V gave up 4 bases and J gave up 8 bases, with 14 bases separating them. Here the CDR3 reads CASSSYASGGYTF. For the CDR3, the DNA is TGTGCCAGCAGCTCCTACGCGTCGGGGGGCTACACCTTC.

The rearrangement links TRBV30 to TRBJ2-1, with no clear D. Germline V gene sequence: CDR1 GTSNPN, CDR2 SVGIG (reference sequence). Trimming removed 3 bases from V and 6 bases from J, with 27 bases in between. This CDR3 is built from 18 residues. This chain's CDR3 is CAWSSSRALGPHVNEQFF. The CDR3 DNA sequence: TGTGCCTGGAGCTCCTCCCGGGCCCTCGGCCCACACGTCAATGAGCAGTTCTTC. Variable domain in full (rest from reference TRBV30 and TRBJ2-1): SQTIHQWPATLVQPVGSPLSLECTVEGTSNPNLYWYRQAAGRGLQLLFYSVGIGQISSEVPQNLSASRPQDRQFILSSKKLLLSDSGFYLCAWSSSRALGPHVNEQFFGPGTRLTVL.

The gene calls are TRBV5-1 and TRBJ2-1, with a weak D call TRBD1 (5 bases). CDR3 size: 15 residues. Trimming took 3 bases from V and 0 from J, leaving 10 bases between them. Germline values: CDR1 SGHRS, CDR2 YFSETQ. The CDR3: CASSYRGSSYNEQFF. Written as DNA, the CDR3 is TGCGCCAGCAGCTATAGGGGCAGCTCCTACAATGAGCAGTTCTTC.

The chain links TRBV19 to TRBJ2-7; D is perhaps TRBD2 (6 bases). The ends were cut back, 5 bases at V and 6 bases at J, with 23 bases in the middle. Germline CDR1 is LNHDA and CDR2 is SQIVND (reference sequence). The CDR3 spans 16 residues. The CDR3 nucleotides are TGTGCCAGTAGTGTCGTGGGGGGAGAGCCCCTCTCCGAGCAGTACTTC. It is translated as CASSVVGGEPLSEQYF.

The chain recombines TRBV7-9 with TRBJ1-1, with D unclear. V gave up 1 base and J gave up 4 bases, with 10 bases separating them. The CDR3 covers 14 residues. Germline loops: CDR1 SEHNR, CDR2 FQNEAQ (reference sequence). CDR3 coding DNA: TGTGCCAGCAGCTTAGGTATGACGGCCACTGAAGCTTTCTTT. Protein sequence: CASSLGMTATEAFF.

This clone has more than one count but fewer than ten. The chain links TRBV4-2 to TRBJ1-5; 7 positions agree with TRBD1. V was clipped by 5 bases and J by 1 base; unmatched bases: 8. The CDR3 extends over 16 amino acids. Germline V gives CDR1 LGHNA, CDR2 YNFKEQ. CDR3 DNA sequence: TGTGCCAGCAGCGGGTCGGAGGGGGCAAGCAATCAGCCCCAGCATTTT. It yields the protein CASSGSEGASNQPQHF.

The CDR3 DNA reads TGCGCCAGCAGTTCGTCCGGGACAGGACTTGAAAAACTGTTTTTT. Translating it yields CASSSSGTGLEKLFF. V gene TRBV5-1 combines with J gene TRBJ1-4, with TRBD1 identical over 8 bases. The CDR3 spans 15 residues. The trim removed 5 bases at V and 7 bases at J, leaving 10 bases unmatched. Germline CDR1 reads SGHRS; CDR2 reads YFSETQ. Full variable domain (outside the CDR3, taken from reference TRBV5-1 and TRBJ1-4): KAGVTQTPRYLIKTRGQQVTLSCSPISGHRSVSWYQQTPGQGLQFLFEYFSETQRNKGNFPGRFSGRQFSNSRSEMNVSTLELGDSALYLCASSSSGTGLEKLFFGSGTQLSVL.

V usage is TRBV7-9 and J usage is TRBJ1-2; no clear D. This CDR3 comprises 18 residues. In germline, CDR1 is SEHNR, CDR2 FQNEAQ (reference sequence). V lost 1 base and J lost 3, with 21 bases in between. CDR3 sequence: CASSLEPYRVPGHYGYTF. The CDR3 DNA reads TGTGCCAGCAGCTTAGAACCGTACCGGGTTCCTGGGCACTATGGCTACACCTTC.

The chain has TRBV30 and TRBJ2-2; TRBD2 aligns across 12 bases. The CDR3 contains 16 residues. The germline gives CDR1 GTSNPN, CDR2 SVGIG (reference sequence). V lost 2 bases and J lost 3; bases outside the gene matches: 4. The chain's CDR3 is CAWSPASGGDTGELFF. CDR3 sequence (DNA): TGTGCCTGGAGTCCCGCTAGCGGGGGGGACACCGGGGAGCTGTTTTTT.

The chain uses TRBV5-6 and TRBJ1-2, with 9 bases aligning to TRBD1. Looked up from germline, CDR1 is SGHDT and CDR2 is YYEEEE. The V segment lost 2 bases and the J segment 3 bases; nucleotides outside the gene matches: 17. This CDR3 has 19 residues. The CDR3: CASSLRPRTGVGRDYGYTF. CDR3 DNA: TGTGCCAGCAGCTTACGCCCTAGGACAGGGGTTGGGCGGGACTATGGCTACACCTTC.

The rearrangement uses TRBV29-1 and TRBJ1-1; D not certain. The CDR3 runs 14 residues. Germline lookup yields CDR1 SQVTM and CDR2 ANQGSEA. The V gene lost 7 bases and the J gene lost 0 bases, with 15 bases spanning the gap. The CDR3 nucleotides read TGCAGCGGGGGTGGGGAGACCGTGAACACTGAAGCTTTCTTT. The encoded protein is CSGGGETVNTEAFF.

This chain links TRBV5-1 with TRBJ1-2, with unresolved D. Germline V lookup: CDR1 SGHRS, CDR2 YFSETQ. The CDR3 is 16 amino acids. V lost 2 bases and J lost 4, with 18 bases in between. The CDR3 sequence is CASSFGPSPSGYGYTF. DNA of the CDR3: TGCGCCAGCAGCTTTGGGCCTTCCCCCAGTGGCTATGGCTACACCTTC.

The rearrangement uses TRBV6-1 and TRBJ1-5; D possibly corresponds to TRBD1 (6 bases). This CDR3 comprises 15 residues. Trimming shortened V by 4 bases and J by 6 bases, and 16 bases separated the two germline ends. Germline loops: CDR1 MNHNS, CDR2 SASEGT. The CDR3 region is CASSAVGGAGQPQHF. The DNA for the CDR3 is TGTGCCAGCAGTGCAGTAGGGGGTGCTGGTCAGCCCCAGCATTTT.

The J gene is TRBJ2-3, the V gene TRBV9; the match to TRBD2 covers 12 bases. The CDR3 length is 17 residues. V shed 4 bases, J shed 0 bases, and the junction held 6 bases outside the gene matches. CDR1 and CDR2 (germline): SGDLS, YYNGEE. Written as DNA, the CDR3 is TGTGCCAGCAGCAACGGACTAGCGGGGAGAAGCACAGATACGCAGTATTTT. Translated, it gives CASSNGLAGRSTDTQYF.

V gene TRBV27 combines with J gene TRBJ2-1; D uncertain. V was clipped by 0 bases and J by 6 bases, with 24 bases between them. CDR1 MNHEY and CDR2 SMNVEV come from the germline V gene (reference sequence). This CDR3 region has 19 residues. The CDR3 bases are TGTGCCAGCAGTTTATCGATACCCCTAGGGTGGGCAGGCACCAATGAGCAGTTCTTC. As protein: CASSLSIPLGWAGTNEQFF.